Each of the 9 T cell receptor beta chains below was sequenced from the same sample in a study of shared clonotypes between healthy human individuals. Using immunoSEQ multiplex PCR, the repertoire was profiled, and TCRdb retains in-frame clones only, with some absent. The sample lists under 700,000 clones, approximately 95% seen once, with over 0.095% in the top ten. Naive CD8 isolation took CD45RO-negative cells positively selected for CCR7 and excluded terminally differentiated effector memory CD45RA+ cells. Source material: naive CD8+ T cells sorted from blood. Source of these receptors: a woman younger than 45 in good health.

The chain recombines TRBV7-8 with TRBJ2-1, with TRBD2 matching over 12 bases. Trimming cost V 5 bases and J 5 bases; bases outside gene matches: 10. The CDR3 sequence is 17 residues long. Germline CDR1 SGHVS, CDR2 FQNEAQ. The CDR3 DNA reads as TGTGCCAGCAGCGGGTCTCTAGCGGGAGGGCCACACAATGAGCAGTTCTTC. It yields the protein CASSGSLAGGPHNEQFF.

The chain joins TRBV6-5 to TRBJ2-7; D might be TRBD1 (6 bases). V was shortened by 0 bases and J by 2 bases, with 14 bases between the two germline ends. CDR1 is MNHEY and CDR2 is SVGAGI in the germline V gene. The CDR3 totals 16 residues. The CDR3 DNA sequence: TGTGCCAGCAGTTACTCGACAGGAGCCCGCCCCTACGAGCAGTACTTC. This sequence encodes CASSYSTGARPYEQYF.

The genes are TRBV29-1 and TRBJ2-7; the D gene is possibly TRBD1 (6 bases). This CDR3 has 12 residues. The V gene's germline CDR1 is SQVTM and CDR2 ANQGSEA. V was clipped by 6 bases and J by 6 bases, with 15 bases between them. The CDR3 protein is CSVRTARGEQYF. The CDR3 DNA sequence: TGCAGCGTCAGGACAGCCCGCGGCGAGCAGTACTTC.

The J gene is TRBJ2-1, the V gene TRBV19, with D hard to call. The CDR3 runs 13 residues. Germline V gene data show CDR1 as LNHDA and CDR2 as SQIVND (reference sequence). Trimming pared 5 bases from V and 8 bases from J, leaving 13 bases between. CDR3 sequence (DNA): TGTGCCAGTAGTCTCGAGTTAATCGATGAGCAGTTCTTC. This encodes CASSLELIDEQFF.

The genes are TRBV25-1 and TRBJ1-1; a weak D match, TRBD1 (5 bases). The germline V gene has CDR1 MGHDK and CDR2 SYGVNS. The CDR3 loop spans 13 amino acids. V was trimmed by 6 bases and J by 0 bases, leaving 8 bases between them. CDR3 nucleotides: TGTGCCAGCAGGGGACCCATGAACACTGAAGCTTTCTTT. As protein: CASRGPMNTEAFF. The full variable domain, with the rest looked up from reference TRBV25-1 and TRBJ1-1, is EADIYQTPRYLVIGTGKKITLECSQTMGHDKMYWYQQDPGMELHLIHYSYGVNSTEKGDLSSESTVSRIRTEHFPLTLESARPSHTSQYLCASRGPMNTEAFFGQGTRLTVV.

This clone was observed a single time. CDR3 loop: CATSREPGAYEQYF. Here the CDR3 DNA reads TGTGCCACCAGCAGAGAACCAGGGGCCTACGAGCAGTACTTC. This chain connects TRBV15 to TRBJ2-7; D possibly corresponds to TRBD1 (6 bases). Germline lookup yields CDR1 LNHNV and CDR2 YYDKDF (reference sequence). This CDR3 spans 14 amino acids. V lost 0 bases to trimming and J lost 2 bases, with 8 bases between them.

J is TRBJ2-7 and V is TRBV7-9; the match to TRBD1 covers 7 bases. V was clipped by 4 bases and J by 0 bases; unmatched bases: 6. The CDR3 spans 15 residues. CDR1 and CDR2 from the germline V gene are SEHNR and FQNEAQ (reference sequence). The CDR3 region is CASSSRRTGSYEQYF. In nucleotides, the CDR3 is TGTGCCAGCAGCTCACGAAGGACAGGCTCCTACGAGCAGTACTTC.

V usage is TRBV2 and J usage is TRBJ2-1, with 11 positions matching TRBD2. Trimming at V came to 7 bases and at J to 10 bases, leaving 6 bases not matched to a gene. CDR3 size: 13 residues. Germline V gene lookup returns CDR1 SNHLY and CDR2 FYNNEI. In nucleotides, the CDR3 is TGTGCCAGCAAGGTCCTAGCGGGAGGAGAGCAGTTCTTC. This sequence encodes CASKVLAGGEQFF.

The chain combines TRBV6-1 with TRBJ2-5, with a tentative D call TRBD1 (5 bases). Germline values: CDR1 MNHNS, CDR2 SASEGT. Trimming cost V 6 bases and J 2 bases, with 13 bases left between them. This CDR3 has 14 residues. CDR3: CASRPDRRQETQYF. CDR3 nucleotide sequence: TGTGCCAGCAGACCAGACAGAAGGCAAGAGACCCAGTACTTC.